This T cell receptor (beta chain) was recorded in a study of control samples from healthy donors and cancer patients. Some clones are missing from TCRdb's copy, which holds only in-frame ones; the method was immunoSEQ multiplex PCR. The sample shows 100,000 or so clones, almost 85% of them seen only once. CDR3 size: 15 residues. Per germline, CDR1 SGHVS and CDR2 FQNEAQ. V lost 0 bases and J 3 bases, leaving 11 bases between the germline ends. The genes are TRBV7-8 and TRBJ1-1, with D unclear. This TCR came from a woman aged 55-70 years in good health. What was sequenced was blood. The CDR3 reads CASSLAGLSDTEAFF. Here the CDR3 DNA reads TGTGCCAGCAGCTTAGCTGGCCTCTCGGACACTGAAGCTTTCTTT.